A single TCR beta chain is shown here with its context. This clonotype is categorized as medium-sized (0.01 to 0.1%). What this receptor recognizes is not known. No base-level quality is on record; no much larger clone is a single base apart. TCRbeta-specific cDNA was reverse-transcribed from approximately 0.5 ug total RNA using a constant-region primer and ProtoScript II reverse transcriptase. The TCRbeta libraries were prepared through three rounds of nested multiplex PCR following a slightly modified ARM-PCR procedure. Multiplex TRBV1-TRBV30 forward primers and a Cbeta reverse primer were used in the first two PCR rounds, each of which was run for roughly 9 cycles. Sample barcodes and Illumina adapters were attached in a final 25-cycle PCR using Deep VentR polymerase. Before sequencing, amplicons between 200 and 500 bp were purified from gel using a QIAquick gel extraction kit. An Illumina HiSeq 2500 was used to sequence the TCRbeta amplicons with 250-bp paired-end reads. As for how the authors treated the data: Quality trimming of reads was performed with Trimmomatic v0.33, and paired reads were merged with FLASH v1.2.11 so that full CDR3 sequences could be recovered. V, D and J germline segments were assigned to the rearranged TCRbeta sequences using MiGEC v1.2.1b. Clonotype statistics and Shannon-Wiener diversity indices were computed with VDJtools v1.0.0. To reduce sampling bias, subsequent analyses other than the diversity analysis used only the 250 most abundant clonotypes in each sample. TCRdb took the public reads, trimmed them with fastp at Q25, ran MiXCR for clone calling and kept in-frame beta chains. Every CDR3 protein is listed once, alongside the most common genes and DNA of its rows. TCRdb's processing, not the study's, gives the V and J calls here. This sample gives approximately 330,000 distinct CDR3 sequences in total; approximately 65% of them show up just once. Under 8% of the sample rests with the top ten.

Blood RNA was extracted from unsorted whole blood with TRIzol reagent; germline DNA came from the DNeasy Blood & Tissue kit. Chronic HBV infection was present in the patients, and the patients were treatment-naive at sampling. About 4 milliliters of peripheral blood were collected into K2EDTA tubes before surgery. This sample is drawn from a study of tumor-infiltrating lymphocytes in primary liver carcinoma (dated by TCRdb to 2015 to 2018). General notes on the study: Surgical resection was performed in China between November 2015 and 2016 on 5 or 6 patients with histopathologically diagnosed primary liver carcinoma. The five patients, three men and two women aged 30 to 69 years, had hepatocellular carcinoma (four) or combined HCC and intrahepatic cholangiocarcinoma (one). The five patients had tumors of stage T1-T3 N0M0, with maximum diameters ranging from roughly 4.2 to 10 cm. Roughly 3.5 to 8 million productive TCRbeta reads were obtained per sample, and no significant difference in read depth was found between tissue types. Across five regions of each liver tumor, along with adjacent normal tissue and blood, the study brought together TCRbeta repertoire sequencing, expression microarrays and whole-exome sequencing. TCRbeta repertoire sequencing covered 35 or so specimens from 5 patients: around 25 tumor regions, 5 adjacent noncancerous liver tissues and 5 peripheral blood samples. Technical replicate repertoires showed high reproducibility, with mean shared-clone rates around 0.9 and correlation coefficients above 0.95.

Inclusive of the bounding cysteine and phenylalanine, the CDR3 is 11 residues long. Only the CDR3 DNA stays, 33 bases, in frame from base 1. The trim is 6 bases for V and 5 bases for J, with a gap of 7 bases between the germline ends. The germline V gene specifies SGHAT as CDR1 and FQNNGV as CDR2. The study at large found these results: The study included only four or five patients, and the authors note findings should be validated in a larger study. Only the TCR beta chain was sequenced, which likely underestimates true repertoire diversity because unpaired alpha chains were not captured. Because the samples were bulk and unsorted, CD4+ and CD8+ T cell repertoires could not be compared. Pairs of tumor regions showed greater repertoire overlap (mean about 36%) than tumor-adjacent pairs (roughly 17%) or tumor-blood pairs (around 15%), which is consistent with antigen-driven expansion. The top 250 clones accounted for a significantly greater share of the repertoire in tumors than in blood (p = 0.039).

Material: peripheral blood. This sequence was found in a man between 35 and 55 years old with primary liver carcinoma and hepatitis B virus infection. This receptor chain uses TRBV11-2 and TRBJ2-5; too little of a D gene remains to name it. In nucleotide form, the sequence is TGTGCCAGCAGTACCTCTGAGACCCAGTACTTC. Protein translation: CASSTSETQYF.